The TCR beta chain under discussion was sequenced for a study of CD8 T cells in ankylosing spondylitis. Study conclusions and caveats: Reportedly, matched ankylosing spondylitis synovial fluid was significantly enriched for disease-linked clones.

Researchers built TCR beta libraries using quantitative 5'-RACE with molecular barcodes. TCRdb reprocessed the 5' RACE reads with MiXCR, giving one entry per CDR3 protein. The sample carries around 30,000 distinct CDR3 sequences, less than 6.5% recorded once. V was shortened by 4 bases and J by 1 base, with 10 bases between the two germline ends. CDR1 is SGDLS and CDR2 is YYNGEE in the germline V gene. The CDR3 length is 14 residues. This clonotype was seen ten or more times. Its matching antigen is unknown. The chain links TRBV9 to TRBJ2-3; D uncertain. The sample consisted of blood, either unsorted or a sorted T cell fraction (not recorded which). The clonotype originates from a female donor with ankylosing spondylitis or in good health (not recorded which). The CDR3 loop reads CASSPNWGTDTQYF. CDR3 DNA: TGTGCCAGCAGCCCAAACTGGGGCACAGATACGCAGTATTTT.